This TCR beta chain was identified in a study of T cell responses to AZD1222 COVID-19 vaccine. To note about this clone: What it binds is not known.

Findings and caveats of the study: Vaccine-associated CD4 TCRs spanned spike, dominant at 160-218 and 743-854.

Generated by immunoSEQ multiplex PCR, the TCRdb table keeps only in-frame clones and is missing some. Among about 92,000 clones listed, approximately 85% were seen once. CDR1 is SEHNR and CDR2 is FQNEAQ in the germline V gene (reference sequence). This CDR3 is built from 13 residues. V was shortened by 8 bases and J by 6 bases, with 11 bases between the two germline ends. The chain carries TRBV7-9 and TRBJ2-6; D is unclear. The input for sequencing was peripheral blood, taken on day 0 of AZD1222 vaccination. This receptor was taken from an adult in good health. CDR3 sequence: CASPGLVANVLTF. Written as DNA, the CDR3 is TGTGCCAGCCCGGGTCTCGTGGCCAACGTCCTGACTTTC.